This is a list of T cell receptor beta chains from one sample in a study of T cell responses to AZD1222 COVID-19 vaccine. The table came from immunoSEQ multiplex PCR; TCRdb's copy has only in-frame clones and leaves some out. The table records more than 140,000 clones, roughly 88% of them present only once. Sequenced here: peripheral blood, sampled on day 0 of AZD1222 vaccination. Receptor source: an adult in good health. Both conserved end residues are part of each CDR3. The order of the fields is clone size, J gene, D gene, V gene, CDR3 protein, CDR3 DNA. D genes are given only for firm matches. Where a row states a size, it is once, few, many or the class of an expanded clone; other rows omit it.

>NA|TRBJ2-1|NA|TRBV5-6
CASSLVDEQFF
TGTGCCAGCAGCTTGGTGGATGAGCAGTTCTTC
>NA|TRBJ2-5|NA|TRBV7-9
CASSLTGTQETQYF
TGTGCCAGCAGCTTGACAGGTACCCAAGAGACCCAGTACTTC
>NA|TRBJ1-5|TRBD1|TRBV7-2
CASSDSTGGLQHF
TGTGCCAGCAGCGACTCGACAGGGGGCCTCCAGCATTTT
>NA|TRBJ1-1|NA|TRBV7-2
CASRVNPGVTEAFF
TGTGCCAGCAGGGTTAACCCAGGGGTCACTGAAGCTTTCTTT
>NA|TRBJ1-2|NA|TRBV12-3/TRBV12-4
CASSPTANYGYTF
TGTGCCAGCAGCCCAACAGCTAACTATGGCTACACCTTC
>NA|TRBJ1-1|NA|TRBV28
CASSTGTEAFF
TGTGCCAGCAGCACCGGGACTGAAGCTTTCTTT
>NA|TRBJ1-5|NA|TRBV28
CASSLLEGNDQPQHF
TGTGCCAGCAGTTTATTAGAGGGGAATGATCAGCCCCAGCATTTT
>few|TRBJ2-2|NA|TRBV7-9
CASSLVGRRRTGELFF
TGTGCCAGCAGCTTAGTAGGCAGGCGTCGTACCGGGGAGCTGTTTTTT
>NA|TRBJ1-1|TRBD1|TRBV9
CASSDPGQGNTEAFF
TGTGCCAGCAGCGATCCGGGACAGGGGAACACTGAAGCTTTCTTT
>once|TRBJ1-2|TRBD1|TRBV4-3
CASSQGDRGNYGYTF
TGCGCCAGCAGCCAAGGGGACAGGGGGAACTATGGCTACACCTTC
>NA|TRBJ1-2|NA|TRBV5-5
CASSLWDSNYGYTF
TGTGCCAGCAGCTTGTGGGACTCCAACTATGGCTACACCTTC
>NA|TRBJ2-6|NA|TRBV5-1
CASSLSEARGANVLTF
TGCGCCAGCAGCTTGTCAGAGGCGCGAGGGGCCAACGTCCTGACTTTC
>NA|TRBJ1-4|NA|TRBV5-6
CASSLPPGEKLFF
TGTGCCAGCAGCTTGCCCCCGGGTGAAAAACTGTTTTTT
>NA|TRBJ2-3|NA|TRBV7-2
CASSLSASAITDTQYF
TGTGCCAGCAGCTTGTCGGCTAGCGCTATCACAGATACGCAGTATTTT
>NA|TRBJ1-1|NA|TRBV19
CASKWPQGTEAFF
TGTGCCAGTAAGTGGCCGCAGGGCACTGAAGCTTTCTTT
>NA|TRBJ2-1|NA|TRBV27
CASRAEGHSYNEQFF
TGTGCCAGCAGGGCCGAGGGTCATTCCTACAATGAGCAGTTCTTC
>NA|TRBJ2-3|NA|TRBV12-3/TRBV12-4
CASSLPNTDTQYF
TGTGCCAGCAGTTTGCCGAACACAGATACGCAGTATTTT
>NA|TRBJ2-3|TRBD1|TRBV11-2
CASSSRTGSFTDTQYF
TGTGCCAGCAGCTCCCGGACAGGGAGTTTCACAGATACGCAGTATTTT
>NA|TRBJ1-1|NA|TRBV29-1
CSGRNTEAFF
TGCAGCGGAAGGAACACTGAAGCTTTCTTT
>NA|TRBJ1-3|NA|TRBV30
CAWSETSGNTIYF
TGTGCCTGGAGTGAGACCTCTGGAAACACCATATATTTT
>NA|TRBJ2-7|NA|TRBV9
CASSPRGDWMGLVQYF
TGTGCCAGCAGCCCCCGAGGGGACTGGATGGGCCTCGTGCAGTACTTC
>NA|TRBJ1-4|NA|TRBV5-4
CASSLSQGENEKLFF
TGTGCCAGCAGCTTATCACAGGGTGAAAATGAAAAACTGTTTTTT
>NA|TRBJ2-1|NA|TRBV7-9
CASSLASGEQFF
TGTGCCAGCAGCTTAGCTAGCGGTGAGCAGTTCTTC
>few|TRBJ1-2|NA|TRBV12-5
CASGLGGGYTF
TGTGCTAGTGGTTTAGGGGGTGGCTACACCTTC
>NA|TRBJ1-5|NA|TRBV6-5
CASKQGNQPQHF
TGTGCCAGCAAACAGGGCAATCAGCCCCAGCATTTT
>NA|TRBJ1-5|NA|TRBV2
CAGRRDRLSNQPQHF
TGTGCCGGTCGCCGGGACCGACTCAGCAATCAGCCCCAGCATTTT
>NA|TRBJ1-2|NA|TRBV10-3
CAISERGSYGYTF
TGTGCCATCAGTGAGCGGGGAAGCTATGGCTACACCTTC
>NA|TRBJ1-1|NA|TRBV28
CASSLGVTEAFF
TGTGCCAGCAGTTTAGGGGTGACTGAAGCTTTCTTT
>NA|TRBJ2-1|NA|TRBV21-1
CASSKFVQGSSYNEQFF
TGTGCCAGCAGCAAATTTGTACAGGGGTCTTCCTACAATGAGCAGTTCTTC
>NA|TRBJ2-5|TRBD2|TRBV5-4
CASTAQREGETQYF
TGTGCCAGCACCGCGCAGCGGGAGGGAGAGACCCAGTACTTC
>NA|TRBJ1-2|NA|TRBV2
CASSPSPNYGYTF
TGTGCCAGCAGCCCCAGTCCAAACTATGGCTACACCTTC
>once|TRBJ2-5|TRBD2|TRBV4-2
CASSQVTLAGGRYQETQYF
TGTGCCAGCAGCCAAGTAACACTAGCGGGAGGACGGTACCAAGAGACCCAGTACTTC
>NA|TRBJ2-1|TRBD2|TRBV13
CASSLGLAGGGEQFF
TGTGCCAGCAGCTTAGGACTAGCGGGAGGGGGTGAGCAGTTCTTC
>NA|TRBJ1-3|NA|TRBV4-2
CASSQDWRRASGNTIYF
TGTGCCAGCAGCCAAGATTGGCGGAGAGCCTCTGGAAACACCATATATTTT
>many|TRBJ1-5|TRBD1|TRBV6-2/TRBV6-3
CASSWTGGNQPQHF
TGTGCCAGCAGTTGGACAGGGGGCAATCAGCCCCAGCATTTT
>NA|TRBJ2-3|NA|TRBV7-2
CASRVTSSDTQYF
TGTGCCAGCAGGGTGACTAGTTCAGATACGCAGTATTTT
>NA|TRBJ2-7|NA|TRBV7-9
CASSEGGGYEQYF
TGTGCCAGCAGCGAAGGTGGAGGGTACGAGCAGTACTTC
>NA|TRBJ2-7|NA|TRBV27
CASSQQGSIDEQYF
TGTGCCAGCAGCCAACAGGGTTCGATCGACGAGCAGTACTTC
>NA|TRBJ2-1|TRBD2|TRBV19
CASSIELAAYNEQFF
TGTGCCAGTAGTATAGAGCTAGCGGCATACAATGAGCAGTTCTTC
>once|TRBJ1-1|NA|TRBV7-9
CASSLSQWGEAFF
TGTGCCAGCAGCCTTAGTCAATGGGGTGAAGCTTTCTTT
>NA|TRBJ2-2|TRBD1|TRBV7-8
CASSVDRVNGELFF
TGTGCCAGCAGCGTAGACAGGGTTAACGGGGAGCTGTTTTTT
>NA|TRBJ2-7|TRBD1|TRBV28
CASSRPGTGGDEQYF
TGTGCCAGCAGCCGCCCCGGGACAGGGGGGGACGAGCAGTACTTC
>NA|TRBJ2-5|TRBD2|TRBV11-3
CASSLSLAGVQETQYF
TGTGCCAGCAGCTTAAGCCTAGCGGGAGTTCAAGAGACCCAGTACTTC
>NA|TRBJ1-1|NA|TRBV20-1
CSAAGAFF
TGCAGTGCTGCCGGCGCTTTCTTT
>once|TRBJ2-5|NA|TRBV25-1
CASSELRARQETQYF
TGTGCCAGCAGTGAATTGAGGGCACGTCAAGAGACCCAGTACTTC
>NA|TRBJ1-1|NA|TRBV19
CASSRDTEAFF
TGTGCCAGTAGTCGAGACACTGAAGCTTTCTTT
>NA|TRBJ1-5|NA|TRBV30
CAWRDPGPRFITSQHF
TGTGCCTGGAGGGACCCGGGACCCCGTTTCATTACGTCCCAGCATTTT
>NA|TRBJ2-5|NA|TRBV2
CASSVGSGQETQYF
TGTGCCAGCAGTGTAGGTAGCGGCCAAGAGACCCAGTACTTC
>NA|TRBJ2-1|TRBD2|TRBV10-3
CAISEAASGHNEQFF
TGTGCCATCAGTGAAGCGGCTAGCGGCCACAATGAGCAGTTCTTC
>few|TRBJ2-1|TRBD2|TRBV6-5
CASRGLASSYNEQFF
TGTGCCAGCAGGGGACTAGCGAGCTCCTACAATGAGCAGTTCTTC
>NA|TRBJ2-1|TRBD1|TRBV10-3
CAIRTGTGNEQFF
TGTGCCATCAGGACCGGGACAGGGAATGAGCAGTTCTTC
>NA|TRBJ2-5|NA|TRBV9
CASSVESRGETQYF
TGTGCCAGCAGCGTAGAATCTAGAGGAGAGACCCAGTACTTC
>NA|TRBJ2-3|TRBD2|TRBV4-2
CASSQVASGVTDTQYF
TGTGCCAGCAGCCAAGTGGCTAGCGGTGTCACAGATACGCAGTATTTT